The source of this T cell receptor (beta chain) is a study of cytomegalovirus exposure and HLA in healthy donors. This clone was detected once. What it binds is unknown. Study results and limitations: Segments of the TCR beta V type were, in most cases, productive about 87% or about 30% of the time in an earlier analysis.

Germline V gives CDR1 SGHRS, CDR2 YFSETQ. The CDR3 has 14 amino acids. V lost 2 bases and J lost 8, with 16 bases in between. Researchers ran the PCR with 60 Vbeta and 13 Jbeta primers. Assay used: immunoSEQ multiplex PCR; TCRdb lists only in-frame clones, some missing. The sample records around 110,000 clones, over 70% being singletons. The V call is TRBV5-1, the J call TRBJ1-2; no reliable D call. Input material: PBMCs. The source is a male donor in good health and CMV-seropositive. CDR3 nucleotide sequence: TGCGCCAGCAGCTTACAGCTTGACCCGGGGGGCTACACCTTC. It yields the protein CASSLQLDPGGYTF.